Each of the 32 T cell receptor beta chains below was sequenced from the same sample in a study of human T cells and chemical hapten exposure. Sample time point: pre-sensitization, week 0. Treatment given: therapeutic diphenylcyclopropenone sensitization with weekly scalp DPC. MiXCR was run by TCRdb on the RACE reads, yielding one entry per CDR3 protein. The repertoire includes roughly 250,000 distinct CDR3 sequences, roughly 8.9% of them detected once, and over 2% sits in the top ten. Sample: whole blood, taken in connection with sensitization to the hapten diphenylcyclopropenone (DPC). The receptors originated from a woman between 40 and 50 years old with alopecia areata. Some clones in this sample may be carry-over from other donors' samples.

This chain joins TRBV7-6 and TRBJ2-7, with 7 bases identical to TRBD1. V dropped 5 bases and J dropped 5; count of bases not matched to a gene: 6. The CDR3 runs to 13 residues. Germline V lookup: CDR1 SGHVS, CDR2 FNYEAQ. The CDR3 sequence is CASSPLTGDEQYF. CDR3 sequence (DNA): TGTGCCAGCAGCCCCCTTACAGGGGACGAGCAGTACTTC.

This clonotype occurred a few times. J is TRBJ1-1 and V is TRBV20-1; D not resolved. The V and J ends lost 0 bases and 6 bases respectively, with 8 bases between them. The CDR3 length is 12 residues. CDR1 and CDR2 (germline): DFQATT, SNEGSKA (reference sequence). The CDR3 reads CSARDGVSEAFF. The CDR3 DNA follows: TGCAGTGCTAGAGATGGGGTTTCTGAAGCTTTCTTT.

The chain carries TRBV20-1 and TRBJ2-3; TRBD2 agrees at 8 bases. Germline V gene lookup returns CDR1 DFQATT and CDR2 SNEGSKA (reference sequence). The CDR3 has 16 amino acids. Trimming at V came to 0 bases and at J to 2 bases, leaving 7 bases not matched to a gene. In DNA form, the CDR3 reads TGCAGTGCTAGAGATCGTACTAGCGGTTACACAGATACGCAGTATTTT. The encoded protein is CSARDRTSGYTDTQYF.

This clonotype came up a few times. The V gene is TRBV5-4, the J gene TRBJ1-4; D remains ambiguous. CDR1 and CDR2 from the germline V gene are SGHNT and YYREEE (reference sequence). Trimming shortened V by 0 bases and J by 7 bases, and 4 bases separated the two germline ends. CDR3 length: 12 amino acids. CDR3 loop: CASSLDAEKLFF. CDR3 bases: TGTGCCAGCAGCTTGGATGCTGAAAAACTGTTTTTT.

The chain has TRBV7-6 and TRBJ2-7; 7 positions agree with TRBD2. Unmatched junction bases numbered 11, after V lost 5 bases and J lost 4 bases. CDR1 and CDR2 from the germline V gene are SGHVS and FNYEAQ. This CDR3 has 15 amino acids. CDR3 DNA: TGTGCCAGCAGCCCCCGACAGTCAGCGGGGTACGAGCAGTACTTC. Translation: CASSPRQSAGYEQYF.

This clonotype was seen only a few times. J is TRBJ2-3 and V is TRBV7-2; 9 positions match TRBD2. V shed 7 bases and J 5 bases; nucleotides not matched to a gene: 10. The CDR3 covers 15 residues. Looked up from germline, CDR1 is SGHTA and CDR2 is FQGNSA. Here the CDR3 reads CASKSAGGPEDTQYF. The CDR3 DNA is TGTGCCAGCAAATCGGCGGGAGGGCCTGAAGATACGCAGTATTTT.

This clonotype was recorded many times. The J gene is TRBJ2-3, the V gene TRBV20-1, with D maybe TRBD2 (5 bases). This CDR3 contains 15 residues. V was trimmed by 3 bases and J by 0 bases, leaving 13 bases between them. Per germline, CDR1 DFQATT and CDR2 SNEGSKA (reference sequence). DNA of the CDR3: TGCAGTGCTAGCTTCGGGGAGCTTAGCACAGATACGCAGTATTTT. Its translation is CSASFGELSTDTQYF.

This clonotype was picked up a small number of times. The chain carries TRBV12-3 or TRBV12-4 and TRBJ2-5; TRBD1 or TRBD2 may be the D gene (5 bases each). Trimming shortened V by 7 bases and J by 3 bases, and 15 bases separated the two germline ends. This CDR3 has 14 amino acids. The CDR3 sequence: CASKQWQGEETQYF. The CDR3 nucleotides read TGTGCCAGCAAACAATGGCAGGGAGAAGAGACCCAGTACTTC.

The chain employs TRBV20-1 and TRBJ2-7; 7 bases align to TRBD2. Per germline, CDR1 DFQATT and CDR2 SNEGSKA (reference sequence). The CDR3 spans 12 residues. The CDR3 DNA follows: TGCGGTCTGGCGGGAGACCGCTACGAGCAGTACTTC. Its protein product is CGLAGDRYEQYF.

This chain joins TRBV7-9 and TRBJ1-4, with D perhaps matching TRBD1 (6 bases). Trimming pared 4 bases from V and 3 bases from J, leaving 12 bases between. CDR1 and CDR2 (germline): SEHNR, FQNEAQ (reference sequence). There are 15 residues in the CDR3. The CDR3 DNA reads as TGTGCCAGCAGCTCCCACAGGGAGCCTAATGAAAAACTGTTTTTT. This gives the protein CASSSHREPNEKLFF.

This chain links TRBV24-1 with TRBJ2-1, with D perhaps matching TRBD1 or TRBD2 (6 bases each). The ends were cut back, 7 bases at V and 6 bases at J, with 18 bases in the middle. CDR1 is KGHDR and CDR2 is SFDVKD in the germline V gene. This CDR3 comprises 15 residues. In DNA, the CDR3 is TGTGCCACCAGGGGGGAGGCAGGGGAATTCAATGAGCAGTTCTTC. Translated, it gives CATRGEAGEFNEQFF.

The chain joins TRBV3-1 to TRBJ2-7; D unclear. The CDR3 is 15 amino acids. CDR1 is LGHDT, CDR2 YNNKEL, per germline (reference sequence). Trimming cost V 0 bases and J 2 bases, with 11 bases left between them. CDR3 loop: CASSQDTILTYEQYF. As DNA, the CDR3 is TGTGCCAGCAGCCAAGATACGATCCTAACCTACGAGCAGTACTTC.

This clonotype was seen more than once but under ten times. CDR3 DNA: TGTGCCAGCAGCTTATCGGTCTGGAGCCGAAGCAATTACAATGAGCAGTTCTTC. This gives the protein CASSLSVWSRSNYNEQFF. The V call is TRBV7-2, the J call TRBJ2-1; no firm D call. V lost 2 bases and J 4 bases, leaving 21 bases between the germline ends. Germline V gene data show CDR1 as SGHTA and CDR2 as FQGNSA. This CDR3 comprises 18 residues.

This clonotype was detected only a few times. The genes are TRBV9 and TRBJ2-2; D possibly corresponds to TRBD1 (6 bases). Germline loops: CDR1 SGDLS, CDR2 YYNGEE. The CDR3 contains 13 residues. V dropped 3 bases and J dropped 6 bases, with 9 bases sitting between them. Here the CDR3 DNA reads TGTGCCAGCAGCGAACAGGGTCCCGGGGAGCTGTTTTTT. Protein sequence: CASSEQGPGELFF.

This clonotype showed up many times. V gene TRBV7-6 combines with J gene TRBJ2-5, with D perhaps TRBD1 (6 bases). The CDR3 sequence is 15 residues long. Trimming left V 5 bases short and J 5 bases short, with 18 bases between. Germline V gene lookup returns CDR1 SGHVS and CDR2 FNYEAQ. Here the CDR3 reads CASSPQGFLGETQYF. The DNA for the CDR3 is TGTGCCAGCAGCCCCCAGGGGTTTTTGGGGGAGACCCAGTACTTC.

The chain combines TRBV29-1 with TRBJ1-1; D unresolved. Trimming stripped 1 base from V and 5 bases from J, with 11 bases between. The CDR3 consists of 13 residues. The germline CDR1 and CDR2 sequences are SQVTM and ANQGSEA. CDR3 DNA sequence: TGCAGCGTTGAAGGGCAGGTGAGGACTGAAGCTTTCTTT. Its protein is CSVEGQVRTEAFF.

This clonotype was recorded many times. V is TRBV12-3 or TRBV12-4 and J is TRBJ1-5; no definite D call. V was cut by 6 bases and J by 0 bases, with 15 bases left in between. The CDR3 has 16 amino acids. Here the CDR3 reads CASSGPHLYSNQPQHF. In DNA, the CDR3 is TGTGCCAGCAGCGGACCGCACCTCTATAGCAATCAGCCCCAGCATTTT.

V usage is TRBV14 and J usage is TRBJ1-6; D gene ambiguous. Trimming removed 4 bases at V and 7 bases at J, with 8 bases between. The CDR3 is made up of 13 amino acids. Germline V CDR1 and CDR2: SGHDN, FVKESK. In nucleotides, the CDR3 is TGTGCCAGCAGCCCGTTGGGAAATTCACCCCTCCACTTT. Translated, it gives CASSPLGNSPLHF. Full variable domain (rest looked up from reference TRBV14 and TRBJ1-6): EAGVTQFPSHSVIEKGQTVTLRCDPISGHDNLYWYRRVMGKEIKFLLHFVKESKQDESGMPNNRFLAERTGGTYSTLKVQPAELEDSGVYFCASSPLGNSPLHFGNGTRLTVT.

The chain joins TRBV29-1 to TRBJ2-5; no clear D. Germline V gene lookup returns CDR1 SQVTM and CDR2 ANQGSEA. This CDR3 contains 12 residues. The V end was cut by 1 base, the J end by 7 bases, with 10 bases between. CDR3 in DNA: TGCAGCGTTGAAGCAGGACCGGGGACCCAGTACTTC. This encodes CSVEAGPGTQYF.

The rearrangement joins TRBV6-2 or TRBV6-3 to TRBJ2-7; 7 bases are shared with TRBD1. The length of the CDR3 is 16 residues. Losses at the gene ends were 6 bases for V and 2 bases for J; bases not matched to a gene: 13. Germline CDR1 is MNHEY and CDR2 is SVGEGT. DNA for the CDR3: TGTGCCAGCAGAGGGTTGACAGGGCGTACCACCTACGAGCAGTACTTC. Protein product: CASRGLTGRTTYEQYF.

This clonotype was seen just once. The J gene is TRBJ2-1, the V gene TRBV19; the D call may be TRBD1 or TRBD2 (5 bases each). V was pared by 5 bases and J by 5 bases, with 22 bases between. This CDR3 has 17 amino acids. Germline CDR1 is LNHDA and CDR2 is SQIVND (reference sequence). CDR3 in amino acids: CASSYPPGPLSDNEQFF. DNA of the CDR3: TGTGCCAGTAGTTACCCCCCGGGGCCATTAAGCGACAATGAGCAGTTCTTC.

In this sample, this clonotype turned up a few times. The CDR3 bases are TGCAGCGTTAGCGACTATGGCTACACCTTC. It codes for CSVSDYGYTF. This chain joins TRBV29-1 and TRBJ1-2, with D unclear. Germline values: CDR1 SQVTM, CDR2 ANQGSEA. The CDR3 is made up of 10 amino acids. V shed 5 bases and J shed 3 bases, with 4 bases lying between them.

The chain's CDR3 is CASSPSRSYNEQFF. The CDR3 region has the DNA TGTGCCAGCAGCCCCAGTAGGTCCTACAATGAGCAGTTCTTC. This chain links TRBV2 with TRBJ2-1; no clear D gene. The CDR3 totals 14 residues. Germline CDR1 SNHLY, CDR2 FYNNEI. V lost 6 bases, J lost 1 base, and 10 bases lay in between.

The chain carries TRBV18 and TRBJ2-5; D gene unclear. The length of the CDR3 is 13 residues. The germline CDR1 and CDR2 sequences are KGHSH and LQKENI. Trimming took 0 bases from V and 3 from J, leaving 5 bases between them. The CDR3 nucleotides are TGTGCCAGCTCACCACCTTCGGAAGAGACCCAGTACTTC. Amino acid sequence: CASSPPSEETQYF.

This clonotype was detected a few times. Written as DNA, the CDR3 is TGTGCCAGCAGCCAAGAAGGGGTGAACACTGAAGCTTTCTTT. Residues: CASSQEGVNTEAFF. The J gene is TRBJ1-1, the V gene TRBV14, with D perhaps TRBD1 (5 bases). In germline, CDR1 is SGHDN, CDR2 FVKESK. V was cut by 0 bases and J by 0 bases, with 5 bases left in between. The CDR3 runs 14 residues.

This clonotype was counted between two and nine times. The rearrangement links TRBV15 to TRBJ1-5; D unresolved. CDR3 length: 14 amino acids. V was cut by 8 bases and J by 0 bases, with 11 bases left in between. The germline V gene has CDR1 LNHNV and CDR2 YYDKDF (reference sequence). The CDR3 loop reads CATQTEYSNQPQHF. The CDR3 bases are TGTGCCACCCAGACCGAATATAGCAATCAGCCCCAGCATTTT.

This clonotype was seen a handful of times. The chain has TRBV4-3 and TRBJ1-2, with D perhaps TRBD1 (6 bases). Germline values: CDR1 LGHNA, CDR2 YSLEER. Trimming left V 1 base short and J 1 base short, with 13 bases between. The CDR3 totals 16 residues. Written as DNA, the CDR3 is TGCGCCAGCAGCCAAGCCTTGGACAGATTTAACTATGGCTACACCTTC. It encodes CASSQALDRFNYGYTF.

This clonotype was observed at least ten times. This rearrangement joins TRBV10-3 to TRBJ2-7; 10 nucleotides line up with TRBD1. The CDR3 runs 13 residues. The V and J ends lost 6 bases and 5 bases, in that order; junction bases with no gene match: 4. Looked up from germline, CDR1 is ENHRY and CDR2 is SYGVKD. For the CDR3, the DNA is TGTGCCATCAGCTGGGACAGGGGAAACGAGCAGTACTTC. This sequence encodes CAISWDRGNEQYF.

The rearrangement joins TRBV10-3 to TRBJ1-1; TRBD1 matches 7 bases. The length of the CDR3 is 14 residues. Losses at the gene ends were 7 bases for V and 1 base for J; bases not matched to a gene: 6. The germline V gene has CDR1 ENHRY and CDR2 SYGVKD. The CDR3 DNA reads TGTGCCATCACCCGAGGACAGGAGAACACTGAAGCTTTCTTT. This codes for CAITRGQENTEAFF.

This clonotype was counted between two and nine times. The chain is built from TRBV20-1 and TRBJ2-2, with 10 positions matching TRBD2. With 5 bases clipped from V and 6 bases from J, the junction kept 6 bases outside the gene matches. This CDR3 spans 14 amino acids. Looked up from germline, CDR1 is DFQATT and CDR2 is SNEGSKA (reference sequence). The CDR3 DNA sequence: TGCAGTGCTCAGAGCGGGAGGGCCGCCGGGGAGCTGTTTTTT. Its protein is CSAQSGRAAGELFF.

The chain has TRBV20-1 and TRBJ2-7; TRBD1 matches at 9 bases. The length of the CDR3 is 15 residues. Losses at the gene ends were 1 base for V and 6 bases for J; bases not matched to a gene: 10. Germline loops: CDR1 DFQATT, CDR2 SNEGSKA (reference sequence). The DNA for the CDR3 is TGCAGTGCTAGAGCCTCCGGGACAGGGTCCGCCGAGCAGTACTTC. It is translated as CSARASGTGSAEQYF.

This clonotype has more than one count but fewer than ten. The rearrangement joins TRBV7-9 to TRBJ2-5, with a tentative D call TRBD2 (5 bases). Germline values: CDR1 SEHNR, CDR2 FQNEAQ (reference sequence). The CDR3 spans 14 residues. The V end lost 4 bases, the J end lost 2 bases, and 11 bases lay between the germline ends. The CDR3 nucleotides read TGTGCCAGCAGCTCGAGGGCGCCACAAGAGACCCAGTACTTC. It translates to CASSSRAPQETQYF.